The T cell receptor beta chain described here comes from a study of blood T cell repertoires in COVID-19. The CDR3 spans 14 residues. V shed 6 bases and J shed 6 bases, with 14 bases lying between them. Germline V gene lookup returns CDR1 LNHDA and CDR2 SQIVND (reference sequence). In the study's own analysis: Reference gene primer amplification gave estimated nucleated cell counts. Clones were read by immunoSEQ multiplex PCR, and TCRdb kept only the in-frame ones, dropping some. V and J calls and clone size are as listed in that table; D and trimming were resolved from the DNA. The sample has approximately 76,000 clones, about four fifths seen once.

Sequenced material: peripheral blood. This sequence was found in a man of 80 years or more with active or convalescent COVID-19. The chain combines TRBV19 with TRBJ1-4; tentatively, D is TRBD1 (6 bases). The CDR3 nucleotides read TGTGCCAGTAGGACACAGGGAGGGGATGAAAAACTGTTTTTT. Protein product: CASRTQGGDEKLFF.